A single sample gave rise to the 18 T cell receptor beta chains below, sequenced in a study of CD8 T cells in Susac syndrome. When the RNA was reverse transcribed, random hexamers were used with an input of about 0.5 to 1 ug. TCRdb re-derived calls from the immunoSEQ multiplex PCR reads in MiXCR, one entry per CDR3 protein. The sample has 84,000 or so distinct CDR3 sequences, approximately 95% seen once. The material sequenced was CD8+ T cells from PBMCs. Receptors originate from a human donor with Susac syndrome.

This chain links TRBV7-6 with TRBJ2-1, with 7 bases that match TRBD1. The germline gives CDR1 SGHVS, CDR2 FNYEAQ. J was trimmed by 6 bases and V by 6 bases; bases with no gene match: 11. There are 15 residues in the CDR3. CDR3 sequence reads: CASSSPRTGGNEQFF. The CDR3 DNA follows: TGTGCCAGCAGTTCCCCCCGGACAGGAGGCAATGAGCAGTTCTTC.

The chain recombines TRBV15 with TRBJ1-2; TRBD1 might be the D (5 bases). The CDR3 runs 13 residues. V was cut by 8 bases and J by 5 bases, with 15 bases left in between. The germline V gene encodes CDR1 LNHNV and CDR2 YYDKDF (reference sequence). The CDR3 nucleotides read TGTGCCACCGCCCGGAGGGACGGTTATGGCTACACCTTC. Its translation: CATARRDGYGYTF.

The V gene is TRBV28, the J gene TRBJ2-7, with a tentative D call TRBD2 (8 bases). V was clipped by 9 bases and J by 4 bases, with 28 bases between them. There are 17 residues in the CDR3. In germline, CDR1 is MDHEN, CDR2 SYDVKM. This CDR3 reads CASLLVGGVGQKYEQYF. CDR3 DNA sequence: TGTGCCAGTCTCCTCGTCGGGGGGGTGGGACAGAAATACGAGCAGTACTTC.

This chain connects TRBV6-5 to TRBJ2-2; perhaps TRBD2 as D (5 bases). The V end was cut by 8 bases, the J end by 1 base, with 11 bases between. In germline, CDR1 is MNHEY, CDR2 SVGAGI. This CDR3 comprises 14 residues. CDR3 nucleotide sequence: TGTGCCAGCCACTTCGGGGTGAACACCGGGGAGCTGTTTTTT. Encoded protein: CASHFGVNTGELFF.

The chain recombines TRBV30 with TRBJ2-1; D gene ambiguous. The CDR3 is 15 amino acids. Per the germline V gene, CDR1 is GTSNPN and CDR2 is SVGIG (reference sequence). V was clipped by 4 bases and J by 0 bases, with 13 bases between them. CDR3 sequence reads: CAWTVAVSSYNEQFF. The CDR3, as DNA: TGTGCCTGGACGGTGGCAGTTAGCTCCTACAATGAGCAGTTCTTC.

This chain uses TRBV5-7 with TRBJ2-3; 7 positions match TRBD2. TRBV5-7 is labeled an ORF, and its function is uncertain. This CDR3 has 15 amino acids. Trimming took 0 bases from V and 0 from J; bases not matched to a gene: 1. The CDR3 sequence is CASSLGAGSTDTQYF. CDR3 sequence (DNA): TGTGCCAGCAGCTTGGGAGCGGGGAGCACAGATACGCAGTATTTT.

The gene calls are TRBV15 and TRBJ2-1; 8 bases map to TRBD2. Trimming took 4 bases from V and 4 from J; bases not matched to a gene: 9. The germline gives CDR1 LNHNV, CDR2 YYDKDF (reference sequence). CDR3 length: 16 amino acids. The CDR3 sequence: CATSTTSGPSYNEQFF. The CDR3 DNA reads TGTGCCACCAGCACCACTAGCGGACCGTCGTACAATGAGCAGTTCTTC.

The J gene is TRBJ2-7, the V gene TRBV19, with D perhaps matching TRBD2 (6 bases). Trimming shortened V by 6 bases and J by 4 bases, and 19 bases separated the two germline ends. Looked up from germline, CDR1 is LNHDA and CDR2 is SQIVND (reference sequence). This CDR3 contains 15 residues. CDR3 nucleotide sequence: TGTGCCAGTAGCCCCGTGGAGGGCCTGGCGTACGAGCAGTACTTC. It translates to CASSPVEGLAYEQYF. The complete variable domain, with remaining parts taken from reference TRBV19 and TRBJ2-7, reads DGGITQSPKYLFRKEGQNVTLSCEQNLNHDAMYWYRQDPGQGLRLIYYSQIVNDFQKGDIAEGYSVSREKKESFPLTVTSAQKNPTAFYLCASSPVEGLAYEQYFGPGTRLTVT.

V gene TRBV19 combines with J gene TRBJ2-7; 13 nucleotides match TRBD2. V dropped 4 bases and J dropped 3; count of bases not matched to a gene: 3. Looked up from germline, CDR1 is LNHDA and CDR2 is SQIVND (reference sequence). The CDR3 is made up of 15 amino acids. For the CDR3, the DNA is TGTGCCAGTAGTACAGGACTAGCGGGAGACTACGAGCAGTACTTC. Its translation: CASSTGLAGDYEQYF.

This clonotype occurred once. This chain joins TRBV27 and TRBJ1-2; D unresolved. CDR1 and CDR2 from the germline V gene are MNHEY and SMNVEV (reference sequence). The CDR3 runs to 14 residues. Deletions cut 2 bases from V and 4 bases from J, with 11 bases between. The CDR3 protein is CASSLRNPGYGYTF. CDR3 nucleotides: TGTGCCAGCAGTTTAAGGAACCCCGGCTATGGCTACACCTTC.

The rearrangement joins TRBV29-1 to TRBJ2-7, with D perhaps being TRBD1 or TRBD2 (5 bases each). The CDR3 extends over 14 amino acids. From germline, CDR1 is SQVTM and CDR2 ANQGSEA. V lost 5 bases, J lost 0 bases, and 14 bases lay in between. This CDR3 is CSVPHEGLSYEQYF. The CDR3 DNA reads TGCAGCGTTCCCCATGAGGGGCTCTCCTACGAGCAGTACTTC.

This chain uses TRBV15 with TRBJ1-1, with 7 positions matching TRBD1. This CDR3 contains 15 residues. The J segment lost 5 bases and the V segment lost 0 bases, leaving 6 bases of the junction unmatched. Germline V CDR1 and CDR2: LNHNV, YYDKDF (reference sequence). In DNA form, the CDR3 reads TGTGCCACCAGCAGAGACCGGGACAGTAAGACTGAAGCTTTCTTT. As protein: CATSRDRDSKTEAFF.

This clonotype showed up just once. V usage is TRBV15 and J usage is TRBJ2-1; 12 nucleotides line up with TRBD2. The CDR3 is 16 residues long. Trimming took 5 bases from V and 5 from J; bases not matched to a gene: 7. CDR1 and CDR2 (germline): LNHNV, YYDKDF (reference sequence). CDR3 loop: CATSSRTSGMDNEQFF. CDR3 nucleotide sequence: TGTGCCACCAGCTCCCGGACTAGCGGGATGGACAATGAGCAGTTCTTC.

The chain combines TRBV9 with TRBJ2-7; perhaps TRBD1 as D (5 bases). The germline CDR1 and CDR2 sequences are SGDLS and YYNGEE. The CDR3 consists of 14 residues. Deletions cut 3 bases from V and 2 bases from J, with 12 bases between. The CDR3 DNA sequence: TGTGCCAGCAGCGACGGACAATTTCCCTACGAGCAGTACTTC. Translating gives CASSDGQFPYEQYF.

This sequence joins TRBV7-9 and TRBJ1-2; no definite D call. The CDR3 has 12 amino acids. The V gene's germline CDR1 is SEHNR and CDR2 FQNEAQ (reference sequence). Between the trimmed V and J ends, which lost 5 bases and 7 bases, there was a span of 11 bases. The CDR3, as DNA: TGTGCCAGCAGCGAGGACGAGCCTGGCTACACCTTC. Encoded protein: CASSEDEPGYTF.

This clonotype has a single count. The chain combines TRBV27 with TRBJ1-2, with no clear D. V was cut by 2 bases and J by 5 bases, with 9 bases left in between. This CDR3 is 13 amino acids long. The germline CDR1 and CDR2 sequences are MNHEY and SMNVEV (reference sequence). The CDR3 reads CASSLHPGYGYTF. DNA of the CDR3: TGTGCCAGCAGTTTACATCCCGGGTATGGCTACACCTTC.

The chain couples TRBV2 to TRBJ1-5, with D tentatively TRBD1 (6 bases). This CDR3 has 15 amino acids. The V end lost 3 bases, the J end lost 5 bases, and 14 bases lay between the germline ends. In germline, CDR1 is SNHLY, CDR2 FYNNEI. CDR3 amino acids: CASSDGRGSDQPQHF. CDR3 sequence (DNA): TGTGCCAGCAGTGACGGCAGGGGATCCGATCAGCCCCAGCATTTT.

V gene TRBV28 combines with J gene TRBJ2-3; no definite D call. The germline gives CDR1 MDHEN, CDR2 SYDVKM. Between the trimmed V and J ends, which lost 3 bases and 4 bases, there was a span of 8 bases. The CDR3 length is 13 residues. The CDR3 loop is CASSLVPSDTQYF. CDR3 in DNA: TGTGCCAGCAGTTTGGTACCGTCAGATACGCAGTATTTT.